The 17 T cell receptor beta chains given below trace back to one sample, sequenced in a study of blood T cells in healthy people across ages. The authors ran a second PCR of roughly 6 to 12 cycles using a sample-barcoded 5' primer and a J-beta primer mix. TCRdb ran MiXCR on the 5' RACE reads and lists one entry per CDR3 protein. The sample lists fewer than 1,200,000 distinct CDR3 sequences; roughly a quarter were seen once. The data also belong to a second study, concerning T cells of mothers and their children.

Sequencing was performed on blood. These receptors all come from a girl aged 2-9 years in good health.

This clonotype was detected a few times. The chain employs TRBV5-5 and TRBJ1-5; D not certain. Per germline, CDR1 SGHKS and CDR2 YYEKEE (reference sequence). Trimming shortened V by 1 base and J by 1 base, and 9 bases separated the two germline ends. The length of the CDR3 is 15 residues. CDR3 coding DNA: TGTGCCAGCAGCTTGATCCCGGGGAGCAATCAGCCCCAGCATTTT. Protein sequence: CASSLIPGSNQPQHF.

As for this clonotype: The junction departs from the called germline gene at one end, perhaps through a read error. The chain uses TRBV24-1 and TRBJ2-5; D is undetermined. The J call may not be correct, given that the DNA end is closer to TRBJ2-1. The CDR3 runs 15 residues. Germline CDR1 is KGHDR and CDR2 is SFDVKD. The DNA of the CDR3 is TGTGCCACCGGTGATTCCCCAGGAGCTTACAATGAGCAGTTCTTC. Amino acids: CATGDSPGAYNEQFF.

CDR3 loop: CASSSLEVTEAFF. The CDR3 nucleotides are TGTGCCAGCAGCTCCCTTGAAGTCACTGAAGCTTTCTTT. The chain is built from TRBV7-2 and TRBJ1-1; D unclear. The CDR3 consists of 13 residues. Trimming removed 4 bases at V and 4 bases at J, with 10 bases between. Germline CDR1 SGHTA, CDR2 FQGNSA.

CDR3 DNA sequence: TGTGCCAGCAGTTTAAGGACTAGCCGCACAGATACGCAGTATTTT. The encoded protein is CASSLRTSRTDTQYF. The chain links TRBV12-3 or TRBV12-4 to TRBJ2-3, with 8 nucleotides matching TRBD2. V lost 2 bases and J lost 1; bases outside the gene matches: 2. There are 15 residues in the CDR3.

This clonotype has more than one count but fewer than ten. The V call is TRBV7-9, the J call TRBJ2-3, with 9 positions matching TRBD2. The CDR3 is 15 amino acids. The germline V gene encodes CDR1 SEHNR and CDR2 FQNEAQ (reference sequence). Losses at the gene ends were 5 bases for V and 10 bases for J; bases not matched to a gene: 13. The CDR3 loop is CASSETSGSRGPQYF. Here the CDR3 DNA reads TGTGCCAGCAGCGAGACTAGCGGCTCCCGGGGTCCGCAGTATTTT.

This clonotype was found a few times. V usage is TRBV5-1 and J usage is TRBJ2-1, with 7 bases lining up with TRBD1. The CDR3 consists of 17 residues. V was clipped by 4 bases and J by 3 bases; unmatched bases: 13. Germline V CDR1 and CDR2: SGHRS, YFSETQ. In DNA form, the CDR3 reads TGCGCCAGCAGCCGAACGACGGGGACAGCTAACTACAATGAGCAGTTCTTC. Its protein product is CASSRTTGTANYNEQFF.

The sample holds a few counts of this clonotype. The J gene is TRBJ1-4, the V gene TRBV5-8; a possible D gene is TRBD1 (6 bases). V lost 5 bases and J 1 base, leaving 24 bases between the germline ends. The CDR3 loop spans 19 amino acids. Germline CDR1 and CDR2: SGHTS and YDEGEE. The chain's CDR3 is CASRRSTGPGRGTNEKLFF. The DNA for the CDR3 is TGTGCCAGCAGACGGTCAACAGGGCCCGGGCGAGGAACTAATGAAAAACTGTTTTTT. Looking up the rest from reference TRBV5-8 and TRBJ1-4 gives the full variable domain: EAGVTQSPTHLIKTRGQQATLRCSPISGHTSVYWYQQALGLGLQFLLWYDEGEERNRGNFPPRFSGRQFPNYSSELNVNALELEDSALYLCASRRSTGPGRGTNEKLFFGSGTQLSVL.

This CDR3 is CASSPTPGRGDGYTF. The CDR3 nucleotides read TGTGCCAGCAGCCCAACTCCAGGGAGAGGGGATGGCTACACCTTC. The chain employs TRBV5-5 and TRBJ1-2; a possible D gene is TRBD1 (5 bases). CDR3 length: 15 residues. Looked up from germline, CDR1 is SGHKS and CDR2 is YYEKEE (reference sequence). Trimming stripped 4 bases from V and 6 bases from J, with 19 bases between.

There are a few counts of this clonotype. The CDR3: CASSRTGPDTQYF. As DNA, the CDR3 is TGTGCCAGCAGTAGGACCGGGCCGGATACGCAGTATTTT. This chain links TRBV6-1 with TRBJ2-3, with D unresolved. The germline V and J ends were trimmed by 5 bases and 6 bases, with 12 bases remaining between them. CDR3 length equals 13 residues. Germline V CDR1 and CDR2: MNHNS, SASEGT.

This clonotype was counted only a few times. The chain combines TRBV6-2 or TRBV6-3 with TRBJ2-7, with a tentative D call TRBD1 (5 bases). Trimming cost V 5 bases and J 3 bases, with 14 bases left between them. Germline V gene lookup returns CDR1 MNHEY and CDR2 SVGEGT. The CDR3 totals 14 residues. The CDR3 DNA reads TGTGCCAGCAGTCCTAGGGGTGGTTTCTACGAGCAGTACTTC. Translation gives CASSPRGGFYEQYF.

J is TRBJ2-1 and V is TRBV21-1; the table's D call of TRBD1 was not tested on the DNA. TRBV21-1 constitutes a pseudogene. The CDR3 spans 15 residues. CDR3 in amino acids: CASSRGTGVYNEQFF. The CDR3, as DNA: TGTGCCAGCAGCAGGGGCACAGGAGTATACAATGAGCAGTTCTTC.

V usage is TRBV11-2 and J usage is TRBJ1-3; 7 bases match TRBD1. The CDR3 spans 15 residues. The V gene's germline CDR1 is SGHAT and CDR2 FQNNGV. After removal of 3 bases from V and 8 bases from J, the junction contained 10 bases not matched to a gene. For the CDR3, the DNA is TGTGCCAGCAGCTTCGGGACAGAGAAAGCCGACACCATATATTTT. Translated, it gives CASSFGTEKADTIYF.

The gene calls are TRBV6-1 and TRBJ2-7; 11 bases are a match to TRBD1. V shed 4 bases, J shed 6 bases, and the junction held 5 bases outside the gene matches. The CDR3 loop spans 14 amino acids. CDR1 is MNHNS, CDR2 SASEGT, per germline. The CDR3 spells CASSGDRGIFEQYF. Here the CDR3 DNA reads TGTGCCAGCAGTGGGGACAGGGGGATCTTCGAGCAGTACTTC.

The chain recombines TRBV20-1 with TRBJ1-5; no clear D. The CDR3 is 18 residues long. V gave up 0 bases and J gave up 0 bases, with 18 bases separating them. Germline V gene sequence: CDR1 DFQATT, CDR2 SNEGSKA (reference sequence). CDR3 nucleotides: TGCAGTGCTAGAGATCCGCTCCCCTTAGACTATAGCAATCAGCCCCAGCATTTT. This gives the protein CSARDPLPLDYSNQPQHF.

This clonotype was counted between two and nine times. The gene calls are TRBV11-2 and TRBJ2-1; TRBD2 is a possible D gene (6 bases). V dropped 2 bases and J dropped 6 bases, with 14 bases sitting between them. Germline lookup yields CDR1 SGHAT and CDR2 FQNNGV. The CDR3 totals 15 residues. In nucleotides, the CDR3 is TGTGCCAGCAGCTTAAAGCCGGGGGACCGCAATGAGCAGTTCTTC. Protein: CASSLKPGDRNEQFF.

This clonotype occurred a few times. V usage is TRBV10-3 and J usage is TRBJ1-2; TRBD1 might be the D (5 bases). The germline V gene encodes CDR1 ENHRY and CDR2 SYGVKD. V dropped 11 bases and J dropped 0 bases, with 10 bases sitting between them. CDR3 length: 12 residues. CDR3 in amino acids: CAGLTANYGYTF. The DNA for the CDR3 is TGTGCCGGATTGACAGCTAACTATGGCTACACCTTC.

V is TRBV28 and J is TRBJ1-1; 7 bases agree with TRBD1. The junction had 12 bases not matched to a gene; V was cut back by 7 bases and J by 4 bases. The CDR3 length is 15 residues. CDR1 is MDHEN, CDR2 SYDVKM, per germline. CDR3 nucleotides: TGTGCCAGCACCCTACTCGGCAGGGGGGGCACTGAAGCTTTCTTT. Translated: CASTLLGRGGTEAFF.